This T cell receptor beta chain was identified in a study of blood T cell repertoires in COVID-19. Study information: Samples taken during acute and convalescent COVID-19 were collected in the United States, Italy and Spain. Sample material is recorded as cDNA or gDNA derived from T cells, B-cell-depleted T cells, or PBMCs.

As originally analysed: How many nucleated cells were present was estimated from reference gene primer amplification. The data were produced by immunoSEQ multiplex PCR, yet TCRdb's version contains in-frame clones alone and is incomplete. V and J calls plus clone size are reproduced from that table; the DNA served to infer D and trimming. This sample yields 25,000 to 40,000 clones, of which about 85% are seen a single time; roughly 7.3% belongs to the top ten. The germline gives CDR1 SGHVS, CDR2 FQNEAQ. V gave up 2 bases and J gave up 2 bases, with 7 bases separating them. The CDR3 has 14 amino acids.

The sequencing sample was made of peripheral blood. This sequence originates from a human donor in a cohort sampled during active COVID-19. The chain is built from TRBV7-8 and TRBJ2-1, with TRBD2 as a possible D gene (5 bases). DNA of the CDR3: TGTGCCAGCAGCTTATCGGGGACCTACAATGAGCAGTTCTTC. Translated, it gives CASSLSGTYNEQFF.